Listed below are T cell receptor beta chains from one sample, sequenced in a study of T-cell memory formation after mild COVID-19. TCRdb itself ran the 5' RACE reads through MiXCR, one entry per CDR3 protein. Of roughly 150,000 distinct CDR3 sequences in the sample, 10% to 15% were seen once. The sample comprised PBMCs or a T cell subset sorted from them (not recorded which). The receptors come from a young man who had mild COVID-19 (a few samples of this study predate the infection). Cell type and time point are not known. Each CDR3 is given with its conserved first and last residue. Each record gives: clone size, CDR3 length, J gene, V gene, D gene, CDR3 DNA, CDR3 protein. D genes are given only for firm matches. Only some rows state a clone size, as once, few, many or a class for expanded clones.

abundance: -
len: 13
j_gene: TRBJ1-1
v_gene: TRBV9
d_gene: -
CDR3nt: TGTGCCAGCAGCGTAGACAGTTACACTGAAGCTTTCTTT
CDR3aa: CASSVDSYTEAFF

abundance: many
len: 14
j_gene: TRBJ2-5
v_gene: TRBV12-3/TRBV12-4
d_gene: -
CDR3nt: TGTGCCAGCAGTTCCTACCTAGCACGGGAGACCCAGTACTTC
CDR3aa: CASSSYLARETQYF

abundance: many
len: 15
j_gene: TRBJ2-1
v_gene: TRBV6-5
d_gene: TRBD2
CDR3nt: TGTGCCAGCAGTTCTAGGACTAGCGGGGGAGGTGAGCAGTTCTTC
CDR3aa: CASSSRTSGGGEQFF

abundance: few
len: 13
j_gene: TRBJ2-3
v_gene: TRBV7-9
d_gene: -
CDR3nt: TGTGCCAGCAGCAGGGACCGCACAGATACGCAGTATTTT
CDR3aa: CASSRDRTDTQYF

abundance: few
len: 14
j_gene: TRBJ1-1
v_gene: TRBV21-1
d_gene: -
CDR3nt: TGTGCCAGCAGCGGGGACAGGGGAGGCACTGAAGCTTTCTTT
CDR3aa: CASSGDRGGTEAFF

abundance: -
len: 11
j_gene: TRBJ1-4
v_gene: TRBV9
d_gene: -
CDR3nt: TGTGCCAGCAGCGGCCAAGGCGAACTGTTTTTT
CDR3aa: CASSGQGELFF

abundance: few
len: 15
j_gene: TRBJ2-1
v_gene: TRBV7-2
d_gene: TRBD2
CDR3nt: TGTGCCAGCAGCGCAAGGGGACTAGTAAGAGGTGAGCAGTTCTTC
CDR3aa: CASSARGLVRGEQFF

abundance: -
len: 13
j_gene: TRBJ1-6
v_gene: TRBV20-1
d_gene: -
CDR3nt: TGCAGTGCTAGAGGGATAAATAATTCACCCCTCCACTTT
CDR3aa: CSARGINNSPLHF

abundance: -
len: 16
j_gene: TRBJ1-5
v_gene: TRBV4-2
d_gene: -
CDR3nt: TGTGCCAGCAGCCAAGATTGGACACGGAGCAATCAGCCCCAGCATTTT
CDR3aa: CASSQDWTRSNQPQHF

abundance: -
len: 19
j_gene: TRBJ2-7
v_gene: TRBV6-5
d_gene: TRBD2
CDR3nt: TGTGCCAGCAGTTACCGAGGACTAGCGGGGGGGAGGAGGTACTACGAGCAGTACTTC
CDR3aa: CASSYRGLAGGRRYYEQYF

abundance: -
len: 17
j_gene: TRBJ2-1
v_gene: TRBV20-1
d_gene: TRBD2
CDR3nt: TGCAGTGCTAGAGATGGGGCTAGCGGGGGGGGCTTCCATGAGCAGTTCTTC
CDR3aa: CSARDGASGGGFHEQFF

abundance: many
len: 14
j_gene: TRBJ1-1
v_gene: TRBV5-1
d_gene: -
CDR3nt: TGCGCCAGCAGACCCGACAGCATGAACACTGAAGCTTTCTTT
CDR3aa: CASRPDSMNTEAFF

abundance: -
len: 13
j_gene: TRBJ2-3
v_gene: TRBV20-1
d_gene: TRBD2
CDR3nt: TGCAGTGCCGGGGGGGCCCGGGGAGATACGCAGTATTTT
CDR3aa: CSAGGARGDTQYF

abundance: many
len: 17
j_gene: TRBJ2-5
v_gene: TRBV5-1
d_gene: -
CDR3nt: TGCGCCAGCAGCTCTGCTCTGGACGGGCTCCTTCAAGAGACCCAGTACTTC
CDR3aa: CASSSALDGLLQETQYF

abundance: few
len: 9
j_gene: TRBJ1-4
v_gene: TRBV29-1
d_gene: -
CDR3nt: TGCAGCCCCAAGGGCACGGAGGATTTT
CDR3aa: CSPKGTEDF

abundance: few
len: 17
j_gene: TRBJ1-3
v_gene: TRBV18
d_gene: TRBD1
CDR3nt: TGTGCCAGCTCAAACCGGGACAGGGGGATCTCTGGAAACACCATATATTTT
CDR3aa: CASSNRDRGISGNTIYF

abundance: -
len: 15
j_gene: TRBJ2-1
v_gene: TRBV11-2
d_gene: TRBD1
CDR3nt: TGTGCCAGCAGCTTATCCTACGGGACAGACAATGAGCAGTTCTTC
CDR3aa: CASSLSYGTDNEQFF

abundance: many
len: 14
j_gene: TRBJ2-3
v_gene: TRBV5-1
d_gene: -
CDR3nt: TGCGCCAGCAGCCCTATGGGTCCCACAGATACGCAGTATTTT
CDR3aa: CASSPMGPTDTQYF

abundance: few
len: 13
j_gene: TRBJ2-1
v_gene: TRBV28
d_gene: TRBD1
CDR3nt: TGTGCCAGCAGTTTACCAGGGGGCACTGAGCAGTTCTTC
CDR3aa: CASSLPGGTEQFF

abundance: many
len: 16
j_gene: TRBJ2-3
v_gene: TRBV7-2
d_gene: TRBD2
CDR3nt: TGTGCCAGCAGCTTGGGACTAGCGGAGATCACAGATACGCAGTATTTT
CDR3aa: CASSLGLAEITDTQYF

abundance: -
len: 15
j_gene: TRBJ2-3
v_gene: TRBV7-3
d_gene: TRBD2
CDR3nt: TGTGCCAGCAGCCGGAGCGGGGGCCGTGACGATACGCAGTATTTT
CDR3aa: CASSRSGGRDDTQYF

abundance: few
len: 15
j_gene: TRBJ2-1
v_gene: TRBV7-2
d_gene: TRBD1
CDR3nt: TGTGCCAGCAGCTCACAGGGGGGCTCCTACAATGAGCAGTTCTTC
CDR3aa: CASSSQGGSYNEQFF

abundance: few
len: 13
j_gene: TRBJ1-4
v_gene: TRBV19
d_gene: -
CDR3nt: TGTGCCAGTAGGACAACAGCCGAGCCCGAACTGTTTTTT
CDR3aa: CASRTTAEPELFF

abundance: medium-sized
len: 15
j_gene: TRBJ2-3
v_gene: TRBV7-9
d_gene: TRBD2
CDR3nt: TGTGCCAGCAGCGCCGGGACTAGTATCACAGATACGCAGTATTTT
CDR3aa: CASSAGTSITDTQYF

abundance: many
len: 15
j_gene: TRBJ2-3
v_gene: TRBV4-3
d_gene: -
CDR3nt: TGCGCCAGCAGCCAAGGTCGGACCTCCACAGATACGCAGTATTTT
CDR3aa: CASSQGRTSTDTQYF

abundance: few
len: 13
j_gene: TRBJ1-1
v_gene: TRBV12-5
d_gene: -
CDR3nt: TGTGCTAGTGGCGACTCAGGGGAATTCGGAGCTTTCTTT
CDR3aa: CASGDSGEFGAFF

abundance: -
len: 16
j_gene: TRBJ2-1
v_gene: TRBV20-1
d_gene: TRBD2
CDR3nt: TGCAGTGCCCAAACGGCTCGCGGGGGGAGCTACAATGAGCAGTTCTTC
CDR3aa: CSAQTARGGSYNEQFF

abundance: -
len: 13
j_gene: TRBJ2-1
v_gene: TRBV7-3
d_gene: -
CDR3nt: TGTGCCAGCAGCATGGGCGGCGACAATGAGCAGTTCTTC
CDR3aa: CASSMGGDNEQFF

abundance: few
len: 15
j_gene: TRBJ2-5
v_gene: TRBV20-1
d_gene: TRBD1
CDR3nt: TGCAGTGCTAGAGAGTCCCGGACAGGGAAAGAGACCCAGTACTTC
CDR3aa: CSARESRTGKETQYF

abundance: many
len: 13
j_gene: TRBJ1-1
v_gene: TRBV24-1
d_gene: TRBD1
CDR3nt: TGTGCCTCTCGGGGACAGGGAACTACTGAAGCTTTCTTT
CDR3aa: CASRGQGTTEAFF

abundance: many
len: 14
j_gene: TRBJ2-5
v_gene: TRBV7-8
d_gene: -
CDR3nt: TGTGCCAGCAGCTTCTCCGGGAACCGAGAGACCCAGTACTTC
CDR3aa: CASSFSGNRETQYF

abundance: few
len: 15
j_gene: TRBJ2-1
v_gene: TRBV7-8
d_gene: TRBD2
CDR3nt: TGTGCCAGCAGCTTAGTCGGGACTAGCGGGGGTGAGCAGTTCTTC
CDR3aa: CASSLVGTSGGEQFF

abundance: few
len: 13
j_gene: TRBJ2-2
v_gene: TRBV6-5
d_gene: -
CDR3nt: TGTGCCAGCCTGGGATGGAACACCGGGGAGCTGTTTTTT
CDR3aa: CASLGWNTGELFF

abundance: -
len: 16
j_gene: TRBJ2-3
v_gene: TRBV7-8
d_gene: TRBD1
CDR3nt: TGTGCCAGCAGCTTATGGAGGACAGGGGTTACAGATACGCAGTATTTT
CDR3aa: CASSLWRTGVTDTQYF

abundance: -
len: 15
j_gene: TRBJ1-1
v_gene: TRBV7-2
d_gene: -
CDR3nt: TGTGCCAGCAGCTCGCAACAGGGTTTAGGGACTGAAGCTTTCTTT
CDR3aa: CASSSQQGLGTEAFF

abundance: -
len: 12
j_gene: TRBJ1-1
v_gene: TRBV4-3
d_gene: -
CDR3nt: TGCGCCAGCAGCCAAGGCGTCTCCGAAGCTTTCTTT
CDR3aa: CASSQGVSEAFF

abundance: few
len: 12
j_gene: TRBJ1-1
v_gene: TRBV6-2/TRBV6-3
d_gene: -
CDR3nt: TGTGCCAGCAGTTACGGGAGGACTGAAGCTTTCTTT
CDR3aa: CASSYGRTEAFF

abundance: -
len: 14
j_gene: TRBJ1-5
v_gene: TRBV6-1
d_gene: -
CDR3nt: TGTGCCAGCAGTGACCAGGGGAACAATCAGCCCCAGCATTTT
CDR3aa: CASSDQGNNQPQHF

abundance: -
len: 15
j_gene: TRBJ2-2
v_gene: TRBV7-3
d_gene: -
CDR3nt: TGTGCCAGCAGCCCCGGTTCGGGGGACGTCGGGGAGCTGTTTTTT
CDR3aa: CASSPGSGDVGELFF

abundance: few
len: 15
j_gene: TRBJ1-6
v_gene: TRBV5-1
d_gene: TRBD1
CDR3nt: TGCGCCAGCAGCTTGTCGGGACAGACTAATTCACCCCTCCACTTT
CDR3aa: CASSLSGQTNSPLHF

abundance: few
len: 17
j_gene: TRBJ2-5
v_gene: TRBV12-3/TRBV12-4
d_gene: -
CDR3nt: TGTGCCAGCAGCCTGGGTAAATTTGGAGGTAGTCAAGAGACCCAGTACTTC
CDR3aa: CASSLGKFGGSQETQYF

abundance: many
len: 15
j_gene: TRBJ1-1
v_gene: TRBV5-1
d_gene: -
CDR3nt: TGCGCCAGCAGCTTGGTTTTAGGGGCGGACACTGAAGCTTTCTTT
CDR3aa: CASSLVLGADTEAFF

abundance: few
len: 13
j_gene: TRBJ2-2
v_gene: TRBV9
d_gene: -
CDR3nt: TGTGCCAGCAGCGTAGATCCCACCGGGGAGCTGTTTTTT
CDR3aa: CASSVDPTGELFF

abundance: few
len: 12
j_gene: TRBJ1-2
v_gene: TRBV28
d_gene: -
CDR3nt: TGTGCCAGCAGTTTTAGCAAGTATGGCTACACCTTC
CDR3aa: CASSFSKYGYTF